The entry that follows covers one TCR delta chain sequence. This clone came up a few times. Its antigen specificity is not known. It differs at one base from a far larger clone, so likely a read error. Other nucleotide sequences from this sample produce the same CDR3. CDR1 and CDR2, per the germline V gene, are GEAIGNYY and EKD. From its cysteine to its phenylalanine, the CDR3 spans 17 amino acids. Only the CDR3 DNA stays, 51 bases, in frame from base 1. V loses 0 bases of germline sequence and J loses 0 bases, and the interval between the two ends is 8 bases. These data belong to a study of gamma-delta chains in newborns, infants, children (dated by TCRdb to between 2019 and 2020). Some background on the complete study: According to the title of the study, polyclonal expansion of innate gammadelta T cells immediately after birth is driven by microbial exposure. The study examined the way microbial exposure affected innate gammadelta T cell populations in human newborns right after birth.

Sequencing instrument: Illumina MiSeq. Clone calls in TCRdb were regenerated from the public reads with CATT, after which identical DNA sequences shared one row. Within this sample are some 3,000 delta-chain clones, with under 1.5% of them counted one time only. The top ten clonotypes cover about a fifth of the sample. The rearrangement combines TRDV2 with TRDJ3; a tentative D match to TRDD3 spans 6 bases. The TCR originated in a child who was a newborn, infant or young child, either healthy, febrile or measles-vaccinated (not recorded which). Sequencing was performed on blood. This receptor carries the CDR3 CACDTLGGSWDTRQMFF. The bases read TGTGCCTGTGACACCTTGGGGGGCTCCTGGGACACCCGACAGATGTTTTTC.